Listed below are T cell receptor beta chains from one sample, sequenced in a study of cytotoxic CD8 clonotypes in ibrutinib-treated CLL. Method: immunoSEQ multiplex PCR; TCRdb's copy keeps in-frame clones and lacks some. The profile covers about 180,000 clones, with approximately 84% appearing a single time and roughly 4.6% taken by the ten largest. Sequenced here: PBMCs, sampled after 24 months of ibrutinib treatment. These receptors all stem from a human donor with chronic lymphocytic leukemia. CDR3s include the opening cysteine and the closing phenylalanine or tryptophan. A D gene is named only where the DNA matches it firmly. The size of a clone is reported for some rows only, either as once, few or many, or as a class for expanded clones.

size | D | J | V | DNA | CDR3
NA | NA | TRBJ2-3 | TRBV5-1 | TGCGCCAGCAGCGCGGACGGGGGTAGCACAGATACGCAGTATTTT | CASSADGGSTDTQYF
NA | TRBD1 | TRBJ2-7 | TRBV6-1 | TGTGCCAGCAGTCCCGGACAGGGGATCTACGAGCAGTACTTC | CASSPGQGIYEQYF
NA | TRBD2 | TRBJ2-7 | TRBV7-9 | TGTGCCAGCAGCCCCAGGACTAGCGGGAGGGGCCAGGAGCAGTACTTC | CASSPRTSGRGQEQYF
few | NA | TRBJ1-6 | TRBV30 | TGTGCCTGGAGTGTACTAGGGCAGCGAAATTCACCCCTCCACTTT | CAWSVLGQRNSPLHF
NA | NA | TRBJ1-1 | TRBV27 | TGTGCCAGCAGGAATATTATTCTGAACACTGAAGCTTTCTTT | CASRNIILNTEAFF
NA | NA | TRBJ2-2 | TRBV2 | TGTGCCAGCAGTTCTCGGGCCTCTGGGGAGCTGTTTTTT | CASSSRASGELFF
once | TRBD2 | TRBJ2-7 | TRBV30 | TGTGCCTGGAGTGCCGGTACCCTTAGCGGGAGCTCCTACGAGCAGTACTTC | CAWSAGTLSGSSYEQYF
NA | NA | TRBJ2-7 | TRBV27 | TGTGCCAGCAGTTTCGGGGAGACAGAGCAGTACTTC | CASSFGETEQYF
NA | NA | TRBJ1-4 | TRBV5-1 | TGCGCCAGCAGCTTCCGGGACTTCAATGAAAAACTGTTTTTT | CASSFRDFNEKLFF
NA | NA | TRBJ2-6 | TRBV18 | TGTGCCAGCTCACCTCCGGGACCGAAAAGCTCTGGGGCCAACGTCCTGACTTTC | CASSPPGPKSSGANVLTF
NA | TRBD1 | TRBJ2-2 | TRBV28 | TGTGCCAGCAATCCCCAACGACAGGGCTGGGCCGGGGAGCTGTTTTTT | CASNPQRQGWAGELFF
NA | NA | TRBJ2-5 | TRBV19 | TGTGCCAGTAGTATCTCTGGGTTAGAGACCCAGTACTTC | CASSISGLETQYF
NA | NA | TRBJ1-1 | TRBV7-2 | TGTGCCAGCAGCTTTTTGAACACTGAAGCTTTCTTT | CASSFLNTEAFF
NA | NA | TRBJ1-1 | TRBV6-5 | TGTGCCAGCGGTAGGGACGGGAGATCGAACACTGAAGCTTTCTTT | CASGRDGRSNTEAFF
NA | NA | TRBJ2-2 | TRBV28 | TGTGCCAGCAGTTTAAACACCGCGAACACCGGGGAGCTGTTTTTT | CASSLNTANTGELFF
few | NA | TRBJ1-1 | TRBV7-8 | TGTGCCAGCAGCCGGACATCAGAACGTGAAGCTTTCTTT | CASSRTSEREAFF
NA | NA | TRBJ2-7 | TRBV7-8 | TGTGCCAGCAGCACCGAGGGGCGGACCGTGGAGTACTTC | CASSTEGRTVEYF
NA | NA | TRBJ1-2 | TRBV5-1 | TGCGCCAGCAGAACGGACCCCTCTCAGGGAAGGAGCTACACCTTC | CASRTDPSQGRSYTF
NA | TRBD2 | TRBJ2-1 | TRBV9 | TGTGCCAGCAGCGGGTCGTTAGTAGCGGGAACCTACAATGAGCAGTTCTTC | CASSGSLVAGTYNEQFF
NA | NA | TRBJ1-1 | TRBV9 | TGTGCCAGCAGCGGAGGGGGGCGGACTGAAGCTTTCTTT | CASSGGGRTEAFF
NA | TRBD1 | TRBJ1-1 | TRBV29-1 | TGCAGCGTTGAAGATCTGGCAGGGGGCCTTATGAACACTGAAGCTTTCTTT | CSVEDLAGGLMNTEAFF
NA | NA | TRBJ1-1 | TRBV9 | TGTGCCAGCAGCGTAGGACAGGACACTGAAGCTTTCTTT | CASSVGQDTEAFF
NA | NA | TRBJ1-2 | TRBV19 | TGTGCCAGTTTTCCGGACAGTAACTATGGCTACACCTTC | CASFPDSNYGYTF
NA | NA | TRBJ1-2 | TRBV6-5 | TGTGCCAGCAGTTCAAGATTGGGACGGGCAAACTATGGCTACACCTTC | CASSSRLGRANYGYTF
NA | TRBD2 | TRBJ2-1 | TRBV11-2 | TGTGCCAGCAGAGGGACTAGCGGGGGCTCCTACAATGAGCAGTTCTTC | CASRGTSGGSYNEQFF
NA | NA | TRBJ1-2 | TRBV5-1 | TGCGCCAGCAGCTTGACAGGGAATGGTGTAGATGGCTACACCTTC | CASSLTGNGVDGYTF
NA | NA | TRBJ1-4 | TRBV6-1 | TGTGCCAGCAGTGACCCGCTCACAAGTGAAAAACTGTTTTTT | CASSDPLTSEKLFF
NA | TRBD2 | TRBJ2-3 | TRBV19 | TGTGCCAGTAGTCTGACGACTAGCGGGAGAACAGATACGCAGTATTTT | CASSLTTSGRTDTQYF
NA | TRBD2 | TRBJ2-5 | TRBV7-2 | TGTGCCAGCAGCTTACTGGGGCAAGCGGGGCAGGAGACCCAGTACTTC | CASSLLGQAGQETQYF
NA | TRBD2 | TRBJ2-1 | TRBV4-3 | TGCGCCAGCAGCCAGTCGAGCGGGAGCTCCTACAATGAGCAGTTCTTC | CASSQSSGSSYNEQFF
NA | NA | TRBJ1-4 | TRBV30 | TGTGCCTGGAGTTCGGGGTTCGAAAAACTGTTTTTT | CAWSSGFEKLFF
NA | TRBD1 | TRBJ2-1 | TRBV5-1 | TGCGCCAGCAGCCCGGGACAGGGGGTACAGCAGTTCTTC | CASSPGQGVQQFF
NA | TRBD1 | TRBJ1-6 | TRBV25-1 | TGTGCCAGCAGTCGGGACAGTCATAATTCACCCCTCCACTTT | CASSRDSHNSPLHF
NA | NA | TRBJ1-5 | TRBV7-2 | TGTGCCAGCAGCTTAGCGCGACAGGGCAATCAGCCCCAGCATTTT | CASSLARQGNQPQHF
NA | NA | TRBJ2-1 | TRBV6-5 | TGTGCCAGCAGTTACTCCTGGACCCAGCGGACAAATGAGCAGTTCTTC | CASSYSWTQRTNEQFF
NA | NA | TRBJ1-5 | TRBV5-1 | TGCGCCAGCAGCTTGGACTCGACCCGGGGTCAGCCCCAGCATTTT | CASSLDSTRGQPQHF
NA | NA | TRBJ2-7 | TRBV7-9 | TGTGCCAGCAGCTTCGGTGACAGGCGCTACGAGCAGTACTTC | CASSFGDRRYEQYF
NA | NA | TRBJ1-5 | TRBV27 | TGTGCCAGCAGTTTACGGGGGGATCAGCCCCAGCATTTT | CASSLRGDQPQHF
NA | TRBD1 | TRBJ1-2 | TRBV28 | TGTGCCAGCAGTTCAATTACCGCTCGGACAGGGGGCGGTGGCTATGGCTACACCTTC | CASSSITARTGGGGYGYTF
NA | TRBD2 | TRBJ2-3 | TRBV6-4 | TGTGCCAGCAGGAGGACTAGCGGGACCACAGATACGCAGTATTTT | CASRRTSGTTDTQYF
NA | NA | TRBJ2-5 | TRBV7-7 | TGTGCTAGCAGCTTATTCGTCCAAGAGACCCAGTACTTC | CASSLFVQETQYF
NA | TRBD1 | TRBJ2-7 | TRBV7-2 | TGTGCCAGCAGCGCACGGACAGGGGCCTCCTACGAGCAGTACTTC | CASSARTGASYEQYF
NA | NA | TRBJ2-1 | TRBV6-6 | TGTGCCAGCAAATCCGGGACTCCAGAGGCCTACAATGAGCAGTTCTTC | CASKSGTPEAYNEQFF
NA | TRBD1 | TRBJ1-1 | TRBV6-1 | TGTGCCAGCAGTGAACCTCGGGGGACAGGGAACACTGAAGCTTTCTTT | CASSEPRGTGNTEAFF